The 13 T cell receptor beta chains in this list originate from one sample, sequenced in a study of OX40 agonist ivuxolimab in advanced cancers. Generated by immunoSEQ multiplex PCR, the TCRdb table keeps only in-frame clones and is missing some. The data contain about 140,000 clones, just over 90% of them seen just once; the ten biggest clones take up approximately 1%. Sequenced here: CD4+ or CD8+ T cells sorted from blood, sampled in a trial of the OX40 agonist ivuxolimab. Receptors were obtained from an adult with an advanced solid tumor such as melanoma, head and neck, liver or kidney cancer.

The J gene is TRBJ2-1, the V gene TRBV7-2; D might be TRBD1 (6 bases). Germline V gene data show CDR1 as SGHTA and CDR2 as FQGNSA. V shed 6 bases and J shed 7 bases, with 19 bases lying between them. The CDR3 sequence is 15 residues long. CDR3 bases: TGTGCCAGCAGTCAGGGTGGATTGAGGGGGAATGAGCAGTTCTTC. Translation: CASSQGGLRGNEQFF.

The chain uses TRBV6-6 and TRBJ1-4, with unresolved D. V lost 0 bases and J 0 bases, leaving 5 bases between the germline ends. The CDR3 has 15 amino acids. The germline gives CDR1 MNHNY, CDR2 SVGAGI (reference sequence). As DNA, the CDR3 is TGTGCCAGCAGTTACTCGGGGACAACTAATGAAAAACTGTTTTTT. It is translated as CASSYSGTTNEKLFF.

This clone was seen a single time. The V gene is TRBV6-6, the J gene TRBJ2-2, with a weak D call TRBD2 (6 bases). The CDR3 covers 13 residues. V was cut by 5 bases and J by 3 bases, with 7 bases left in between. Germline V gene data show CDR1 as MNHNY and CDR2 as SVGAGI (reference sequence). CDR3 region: CASSRRDTGELFF. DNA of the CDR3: TGTGCCAGCAGTCGGAGGGACACCGGGGAGCTGTTTTTT.

The DNA of the CDR3 is TGTGCCAGCAGTGAAGGGTACAGTACCTCCTACGAGCAGTACTTC. Protein sequence: CASSEGYSTSYEQYF. This rearrangement joins TRBV6-1 to TRBJ2-7; D is undetermined. V was clipped by 1 base and J by 0 bases, with 10 bases between them. Germline V gives CDR1 MNHNS, CDR2 SASEGT. CDR3 length: 15 amino acids.

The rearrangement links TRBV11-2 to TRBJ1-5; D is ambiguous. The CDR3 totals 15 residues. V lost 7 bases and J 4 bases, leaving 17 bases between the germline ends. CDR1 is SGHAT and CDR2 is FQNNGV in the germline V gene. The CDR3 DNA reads TGTGCCAGCAACACCCAAGGGCACGAAAATCAGCCCCAGCATTTT. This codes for CASNTQGHENQPQHF.

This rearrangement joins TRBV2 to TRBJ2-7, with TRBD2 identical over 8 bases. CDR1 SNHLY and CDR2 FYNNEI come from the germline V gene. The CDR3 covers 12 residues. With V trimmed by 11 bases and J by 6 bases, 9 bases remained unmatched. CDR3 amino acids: CAGRSGGGEQYF. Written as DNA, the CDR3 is TGTGCCGGCCGCTCGGGGGGGGGCGAGCAGTACTTC.

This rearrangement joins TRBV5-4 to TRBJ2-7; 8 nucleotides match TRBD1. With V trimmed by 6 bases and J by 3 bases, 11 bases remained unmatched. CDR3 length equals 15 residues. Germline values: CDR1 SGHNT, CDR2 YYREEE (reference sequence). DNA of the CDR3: TGTGCCAGCACCTCCACGGACAGGGAAAGCTACGAGCAGTACTTC. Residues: CASTSTDRESYEQYF.

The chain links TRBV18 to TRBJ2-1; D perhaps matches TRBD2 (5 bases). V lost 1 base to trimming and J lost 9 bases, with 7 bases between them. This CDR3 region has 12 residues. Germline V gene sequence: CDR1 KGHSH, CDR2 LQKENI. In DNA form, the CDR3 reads TGTGCCAGCTCACCACGGAGGACTGAGCAGTTCTTC. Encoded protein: CASSPRRTEQFF.

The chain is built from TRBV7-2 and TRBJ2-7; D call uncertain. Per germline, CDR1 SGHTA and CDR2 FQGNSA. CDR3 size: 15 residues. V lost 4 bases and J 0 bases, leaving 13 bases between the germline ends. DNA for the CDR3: TGTGCCAGCAGCTCTGGTTGGCCGAGCTCCTACGAGCAGTACTTC. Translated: CASSSGWPSSYEQYF.

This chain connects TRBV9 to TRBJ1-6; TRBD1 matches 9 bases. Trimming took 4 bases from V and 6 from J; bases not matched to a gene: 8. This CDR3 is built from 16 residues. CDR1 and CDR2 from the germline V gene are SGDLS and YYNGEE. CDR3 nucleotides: TGTGCCAGCAGCAACAGCCCGGGACAGGGTAATTCACCCCTCCACTTT. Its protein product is CASSNSPGQGNSPLHF.

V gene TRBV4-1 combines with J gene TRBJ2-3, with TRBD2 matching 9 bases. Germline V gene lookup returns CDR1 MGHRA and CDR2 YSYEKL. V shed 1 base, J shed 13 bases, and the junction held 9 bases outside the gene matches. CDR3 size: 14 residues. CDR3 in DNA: TGCGCCAGCAGCCAAGGGCCGTGGGGCGGGGGGGAGTATTTT. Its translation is CASSQGPWGGGEYF.

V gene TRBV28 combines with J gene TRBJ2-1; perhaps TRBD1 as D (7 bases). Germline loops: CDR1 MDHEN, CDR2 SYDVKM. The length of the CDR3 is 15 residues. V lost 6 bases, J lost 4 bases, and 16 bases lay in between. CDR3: CASSARDRIYNEQFF. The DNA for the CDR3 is TGTGCCAGCAGCGCGCGGGACAGAATTTACAATGAGCAGTTCTTC.

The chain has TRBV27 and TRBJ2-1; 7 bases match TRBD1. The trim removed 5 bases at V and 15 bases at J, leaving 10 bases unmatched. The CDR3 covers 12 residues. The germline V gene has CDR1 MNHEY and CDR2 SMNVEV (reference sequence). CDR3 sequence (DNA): TGTGCCAGCAGTCTGGACAGGCAGTCCCCGTTCTTC. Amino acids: CASSLDRQSPFF.